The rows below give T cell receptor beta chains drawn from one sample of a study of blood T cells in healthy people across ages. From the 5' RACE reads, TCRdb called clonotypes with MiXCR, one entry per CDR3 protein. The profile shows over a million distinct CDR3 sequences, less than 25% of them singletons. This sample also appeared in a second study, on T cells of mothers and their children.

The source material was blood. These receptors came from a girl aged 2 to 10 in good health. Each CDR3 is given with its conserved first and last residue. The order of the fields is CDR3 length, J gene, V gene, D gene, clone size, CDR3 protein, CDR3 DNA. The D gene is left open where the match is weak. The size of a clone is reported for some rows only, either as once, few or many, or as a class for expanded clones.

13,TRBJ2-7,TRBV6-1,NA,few,CASSDPFFLEQYF,TGTGCCAGCAGTGATCCCTTTTTTTTGGAGCAGTACTTC
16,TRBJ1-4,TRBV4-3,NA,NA,CASSQTAQGGYEKLFF,TGCGCCAGCAGCCAAACGGCTCAGGGAGGTTATGAAAAACTGTTTTTT
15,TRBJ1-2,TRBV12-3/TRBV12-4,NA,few,CASRLPGQGIDGYTF,TGTGCCAGCAGACTACCGGGACAAGGGATAGATGGCTACACCTTC
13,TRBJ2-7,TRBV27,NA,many,CIVGKLGNYEQYF,TGTATTGTCGGGAAGCTGGGGAATTACGAGCAGTACTTC
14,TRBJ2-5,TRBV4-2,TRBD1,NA,CASSAPGTVETQYF,TGTGCCAGCAGCGCACCCGGGACAGTAGAGACCCAGTACTTC
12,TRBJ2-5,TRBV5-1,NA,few,CASSLVGFEQYF,TGCGCCAGCAGCTTGGTGGGCTTTGAGCAGTACTTC
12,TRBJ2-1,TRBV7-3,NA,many,CASSLGNGEQFF,TGTGCCAGCAGCTTAGGGAACGGTGAGCAGTTCTTC
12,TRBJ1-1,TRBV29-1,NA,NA,CSVSRDNTEAFF,TGCAGCGTTTCTCGGGACAACACTGAAGCTTTCTTT
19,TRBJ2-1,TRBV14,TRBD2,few,CASSQEIGTSGVPYNEQFF,TGTGCCAGCAGCCAAGAGATAGGGACTAGCGGGGTCCCTTACAATGAGCAGTTCTTC
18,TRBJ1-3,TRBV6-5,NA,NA,CASSYSFGQKNSGNTIYF,TGTGCCAGCAGTTACTCATTCGGACAGAAGAACTCTGGAAACACCATATATTTT
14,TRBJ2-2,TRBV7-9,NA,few,CASSLLLDYGELFF,TGTGCCAGCAGCTTATTGCTAGATTACGGGGAGCTGTTTTTT
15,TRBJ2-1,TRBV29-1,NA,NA,CSAPGTYSSYNEQFF,TGCAGCGCCCCTGGGACCTACAGCTCCTACAATGAGCAGTTCTTC
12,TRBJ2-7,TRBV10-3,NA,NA,CAIGTFSSEQYF,TGTGCCATAGGTACATTCTCCTCCGAGCAGTACTTC
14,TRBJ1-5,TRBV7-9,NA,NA,CASSVGIAGQPQHF,TGTGCCAGCAGTGTTGGTATTGCTGGTCAGCCCCAGCATTTT
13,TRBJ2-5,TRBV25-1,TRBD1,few,CASLLTGAETQYF,TGTGCCAGCCTACTAACAGGGGCGGAGACCCAGTACTTC
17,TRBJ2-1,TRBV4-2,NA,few,CASSFPGDSSGFNEQFF,TGTGCCAGCAGCTTCCCGGGGGACAGCTCCGGATTCAATGAGCAGTTCTTC
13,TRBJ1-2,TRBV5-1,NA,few,CASSLQPLDGYTF,TGCGCCAGCAGCTTGCAACCGCTTGATGGCTACACCTTC
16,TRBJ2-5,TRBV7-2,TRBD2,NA,CASSQRGRGGHETQYF,TGTGCCAGCAGCCAAAGGGGGCGGGGGGGCCATGAGACCCAGTACTTC
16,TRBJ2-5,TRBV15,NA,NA,CATSGRHRQLRETQYF,TGTGCCACCAGCGGTCGACACCGACAGCTTCGAGAGACCCAGTACTTC
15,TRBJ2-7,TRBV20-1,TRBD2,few,CSARDSGTMANEQYF,TGCAGTGCTAGAGACTCCGGGACTATGGCGAACGAGCAGTACTTC
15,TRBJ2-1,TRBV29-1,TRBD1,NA,CSVDGLDRARPEQFF,TGCAGCGTCGACGGCCTCGACAGGGCGCGACCTGAGCAGTTCTTC
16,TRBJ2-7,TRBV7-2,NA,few,CASSPSRAGLSYEQYF,TGTGCCAGCAGCCCAAGCAGGGCAGGCCTCAGCTACGAGCAGTACTTC
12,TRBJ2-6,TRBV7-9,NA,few,CASSLAGTNETF,TGTGCCAGCAGCTTAGCGGGTACGAATGAGACTTTC
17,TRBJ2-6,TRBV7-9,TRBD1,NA,CASSLVGGHSGANVLTF,TGTGCCAGCAGCTTAGTAGGGGGCCACTCTGGGGCCAACGTCCTGACTTTC
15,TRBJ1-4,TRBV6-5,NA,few,CASSYSIQGGEKLFF,TGTGCCAGCAGTTACTCGATTCAGGGTGGTGAAAAACTGTTTTTT
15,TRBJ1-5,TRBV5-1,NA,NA,CASSLDGYRLQPQHF,TGCGCCAGCAGCTTGGATGGATATCGTCTTCAGCCCCAGCATTTT
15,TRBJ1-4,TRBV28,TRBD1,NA,CASSTPDREVGKLFF,TGTGCCAGCAGCACTCCCGACAGGGAAGTAGGAAAACTGTTTTTT
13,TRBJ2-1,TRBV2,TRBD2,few,CARAGGPYNEQFF,TGTGCCAGAGCGGGAGGGCCCTACAATGAGCAGTTCTTC
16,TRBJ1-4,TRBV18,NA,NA,CASSPRSLTTNEKLFF,TGTGCCAGCTCACCGAGGTCCCTTACAACTAATGAAAAACTGTTTTTT
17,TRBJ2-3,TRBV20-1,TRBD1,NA,CSARVYGTGGGTDTQYF,TGCAGTGCTAGAGTTTATGGGACAGGCGGGGGCACAGATACGCAGTATTTT
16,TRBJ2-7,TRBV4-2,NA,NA,CASSQDVSAGFYEQYF,TGTGCCAGCAGCCAAGATGTCAGCGCCGGATTCTACGAGCAGTACTTC
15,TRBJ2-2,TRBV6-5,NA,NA,CASSHLDPNTGELFF,TGTGCCAGCAGCCACCTGGACCCGAACACCGGGGAGCTGTTTTTT
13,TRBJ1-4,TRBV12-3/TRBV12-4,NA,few,CASRISTNEKLFF,TGTGCCAGCAGGATATCAACTAATGAAAAACTGTTTTTT
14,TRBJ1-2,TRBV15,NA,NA,CATSRAYTNYGYTF,TGTGCCACCAGCAGGGCCTACACTAACTATGGCTACACCTTC
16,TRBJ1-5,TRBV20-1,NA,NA,CSARDTKSGSNQPQHF,TGCAGTGCTAGAGATACCAAAAGTGGTAGCAATCAGCCCCAGCATTTT
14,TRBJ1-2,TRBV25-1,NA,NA,CASSRAGPTSGYTF,TGTGCCAGCAGTAGGGCAGGGCCTACTTCGGGCTACACCTTC
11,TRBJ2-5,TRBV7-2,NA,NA,CASSPRETLHF,TGTGCCAGCAGCCCTCGCGAAACCCTTCACTTC
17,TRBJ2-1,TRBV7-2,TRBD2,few,CASSPTSGDSPGDEQFF,TGTGCCAGCAGCCCGACTAGCGGGGATTCTCCGGGGGATGAGCAGTTCTTC
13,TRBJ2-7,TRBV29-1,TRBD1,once,CSVVGDRDYEQYF,TGCAGCGTCGTCGGGGACAGGGACTACGAGCAGTACTTC
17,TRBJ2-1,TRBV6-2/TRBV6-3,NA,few,CASSYGQIGQGYNEQFF,TGTGCCAGCAGTTATGGTCAGATAGGCCAGGGCTACAATGAGCAGTTCTTC
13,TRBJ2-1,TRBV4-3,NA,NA,CASSPDTLDEQFF,TGCGCCAGCAGCCCCGATACCCTTGATGAGCAGTTCTTC
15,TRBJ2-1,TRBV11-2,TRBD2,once,CASSSGTSDPEEQFF,TGTGCCAGCAGCTCCGGGACTAGCGACCCCGAGGAGCAGTTCTTC
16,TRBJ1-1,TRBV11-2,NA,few,CASSLSMLEEDTEAFF,TGTGCCAGCAGCTTGAGTATGTTGGAGGAGGACACTGAAGCTTTCTTT
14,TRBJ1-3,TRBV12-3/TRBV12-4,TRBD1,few,CASRITGAGNTIYF,TGTGCCAGCAGAATAACAGGGGCGGGGAACACCATATATTTT
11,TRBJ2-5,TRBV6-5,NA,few,CAIGGIETQYF,TGTGCTATCGGCGGGATAGAGACCCAGTACTTC
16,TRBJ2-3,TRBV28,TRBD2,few,CASSFPTSGATDTQYF,TGTGCCAGCAGTTTTCCGACTAGCGGAGCCACAGATACGCAGTATTTT
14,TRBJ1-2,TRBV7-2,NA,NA,CASSLNTEYYGYTF,TGTGCCAGCAGCTTAAACACAGAATACTATGGCTACACCTTC
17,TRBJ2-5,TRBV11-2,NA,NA,CASSPSLGTGFQETQYF,TGTGCCAGCAGCCCCTCATTGGGCACAGGTTTTCAAGAGACCCAGTACTTC
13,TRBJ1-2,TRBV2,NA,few,CASFYGSSYGYTF,TGTGCCAGCTTCTATGGTAGTAGCTATGGCTACACCTTC
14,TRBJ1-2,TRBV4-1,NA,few,CASSQEVLNYGYTF,TGCGCCAGCAGCCAAGAGGTTCTTAACTATGGCTACACCTTC
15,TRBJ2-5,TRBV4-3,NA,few,CASSQDLSLGETQYF,TGCGCCAGCAGCCAAGATCTTAGTCTAGGGGAGACCCAGTACTTC
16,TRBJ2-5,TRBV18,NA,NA,CASSPMDLSYQETQYF,TGTGCCAGCTCTCCAATGGACCTGTCATACCAAGAAACCCAGTACTTC